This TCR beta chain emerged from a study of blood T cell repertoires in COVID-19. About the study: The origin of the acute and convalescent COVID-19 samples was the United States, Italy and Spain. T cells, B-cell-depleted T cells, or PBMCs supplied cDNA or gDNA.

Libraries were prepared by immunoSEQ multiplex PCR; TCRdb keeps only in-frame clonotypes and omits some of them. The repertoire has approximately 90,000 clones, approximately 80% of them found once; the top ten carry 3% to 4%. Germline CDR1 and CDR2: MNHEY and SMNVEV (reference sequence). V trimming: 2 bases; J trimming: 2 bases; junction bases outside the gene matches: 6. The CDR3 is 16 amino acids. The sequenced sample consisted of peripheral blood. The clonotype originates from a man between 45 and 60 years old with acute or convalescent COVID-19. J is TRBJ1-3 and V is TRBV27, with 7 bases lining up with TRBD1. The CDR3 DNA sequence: TGTGCCAGCAGTTTAAGGGGGCCGTTTGCTGGAAACACCATATATTTT. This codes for CASSLRGPFAGNTIYF.